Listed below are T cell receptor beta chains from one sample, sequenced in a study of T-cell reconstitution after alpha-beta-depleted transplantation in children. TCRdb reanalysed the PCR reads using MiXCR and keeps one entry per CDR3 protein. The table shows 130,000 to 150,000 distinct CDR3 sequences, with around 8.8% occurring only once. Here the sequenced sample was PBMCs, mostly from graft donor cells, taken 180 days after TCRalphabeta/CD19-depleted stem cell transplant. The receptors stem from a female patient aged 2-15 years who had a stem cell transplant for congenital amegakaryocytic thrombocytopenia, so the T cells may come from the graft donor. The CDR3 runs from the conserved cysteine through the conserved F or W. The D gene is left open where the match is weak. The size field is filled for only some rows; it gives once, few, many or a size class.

CDR3 DNA: TGCAGCGTTGCGCTAGCGGGAGGGGCCGGGGAGCTGTTTTTT
CDR3 protein: CSVALAGGAGELFF
J gene: TRBJ2-2
D gene: TRBD2
V gene: TRBV29-1
clone size: many

CDR3 DNA: TGTGCCAGCAGTGATGGACAGACTTACGAGCAGTACTTC
CDR3 protein: CASSDGQTYEQYF
J gene: TRBJ2-7
D gene: -
V gene: TRBV28
clone size: many

CDR3 DNA: TGCAGTGCCCAGTCCCTCGGACAGGACAATAGCAATCAGCCCCAGCATTTT
CDR3 protein: CSAQSLGQDNSNQPQHF
J gene: TRBJ1-5
D gene: TRBD1
V gene: TRBV20-1
clone size: many

CDR3 DNA: TGCAGCGTTGAGGAGGGCAGCACAGATACGCAGTATTTT
CDR3 protein: CSVEEGSTDTQYF
J gene: TRBJ2-3
D gene: -
V gene: TRBV29-1
clone size: many

CDR3 DNA: TGTGCCAGCAGTCCCCGGACTCATAACGTCCTGACTTTC
CDR3 protein: CASSPRTHNVLTF
J gene: TRBJ2-6
D gene: -
V gene: TRBV6-1
clone size: many

CDR3 DNA: TGTGCCTGCGACAGATTTTCCTACAATGAGCAGTTCTTC
CDR3 protein: CACDRFSYNEQFF
J gene: TRBJ2-1
D gene: -
V gene: TRBV30
clone size: few

CDR3 DNA: TGTGCCAGCAGTCCCCTTCGCCCCAATGAGCAGTTCTTC
CDR3 protein: CASSPLRPNEQFF
J gene: TRBJ2-1
D gene: -
V gene: TRBV6-7
clone size: many

CDR3 DNA: TGTGCCAGCAGTTTCCCGATGAGGGGTAACTATGGCTACACCTTC
CDR3 protein: CASSFPMRGNYGYTF
J gene: TRBJ1-2
D gene: -
V gene: TRBV28
clone size: -

CDR3 DNA: TGTGCCAGCAGCCCCGGACAGGGACTCCTCTACGAGCAGTACTTC
CDR3 protein: CASSPGQGLLYEQYF
J gene: TRBJ2-7
D gene: TRBD1
V gene: TRBV7-9
clone size: -

CDR3 DNA: TGCAGTGCCACGGGACGAGTCGGCACCGGGGAGCTGTTTTTT
CDR3 protein: CSATGRVGTGELFF
J gene: TRBJ2-2
D gene: -
V gene: TRBV20-1
clone size: -

CDR3 DNA: TGCAGTGCCACCACGCCCGGGTACAGCTCCTACGAGCAGTACTTC
CDR3 protein: CSATTPGYSSYEQYF
J gene: TRBJ2-7
D gene: -
V gene: TRBV20-1
clone size: few

CDR3 DNA: TGTGCCATCAGTGAGCAGACTGGCGGGAGGTTAGACAATGAGCAGTTCTTC
CDR3 protein: CAISEQTGGRLDNEQFF
J gene: TRBJ2-1
D gene: TRBD2
V gene: TRBV10-3
clone size: -

CDR3 DNA: TGTGCCAGCAGTTACTCGAGGGGGGATACGCAGTATTTT
CDR3 protein: CASSYSRGDTQYF
J gene: TRBJ2-3
D gene: -
V gene: TRBV6-6
clone size: many

CDR3 DNA: TGCAGTGCGGGAACGGAGGCCGAGACCCAGTACTTC
CDR3 protein: CSAGTEAETQYF
J gene: TRBJ2-5
D gene: -
V gene: TRBV20-1
clone size: -

CDR3 DNA: TGCAGTGCGGTGCGGGAGGGCTCCTATAATTCACCCCTCCACTTT
CDR3 protein: CSAVREGSYNSPLHF
J gene: TRBJ1-6
D gene: -
V gene: TRBV20-1
clone size: many

CDR3 DNA: TGTGCCAGCAGCCCAGGGAGAGACGAGACCCAGTACTTC
CDR3 protein: CASSPGRDETQYF
J gene: TRBJ2-5
D gene: -
V gene: TRBV5-6
clone size: many

CDR3 DNA: TGTGCCAGCAGCCTACTCGGGCGGGAGCAGTACTTC
CDR3 protein: CASSLLGREQYF
J gene: TRBJ2-7
D gene: -
V gene: TRBV2
clone size: many

CDR3 DNA: TGTGCCAGTGGCCCTCAGGGGGGGGCGGAAGAGACCCAGTACTTC
CDR3 protein: CASGPQGGAEETQYF
J gene: TRBJ2-5
D gene: -
V gene: TRBV11-2
clone size: many

CDR3 DNA: TGCAGTGCTAGAGAGGCCGGGAGGGTCTCCGGGGAGCTGTTTTTT
CDR3 protein: CSAREAGRVSGELFF
J gene: TRBJ2-2
D gene: TRBD2
V gene: TRBV20-1
clone size: -

CDR3 DNA: TGCAGTGCCCCGACTAGCGGGGCATACGAGCAGTACTTC
CDR3 protein: CSAPTSGAYEQYF
J gene: TRBJ2-7
D gene: TRBD2
V gene: TRBV20-1
clone size: many

CDR3 DNA: TGTGCCGGCACCCTGATGTTTTCAGATACGCAGTATTTT
CDR3 protein: CAGTLMFSDTQYF
J gene: TRBJ2-3
D gene: -
V gene: TRBV28
clone size: -

CDR3 DNA: TGCAGTGCTAGAATAGCTAGCGGAGCATACGAGCAGTACTTC
CDR3 protein: CSARIASGAYEQYF
J gene: TRBJ2-7
D gene: TRBD2
V gene: TRBV20-1
clone size: few

CDR3 DNA: TGCGCCAGCAGCCCCCAGGGACGGAGCTACTCCTACGAGCAGTACTTC
CDR3 protein: CASSPQGRSYSYEQYF
J gene: TRBJ2-7
D gene: -
V gene: TRBV5-1
clone size: many

CDR3 DNA: TGTGCCAGCAGTTGGACTAGCGGGAGGGAAGAGACCCAGTACTTC
CDR3 protein: CASSWTSGREETQYF
J gene: TRBJ2-5
D gene: TRBD2
V gene: TRBV12-3/TRBV12-4
clone size: many

CDR3 DNA: TGCGCCAGCAGCTTGAGACAGGGTACCTACGAGCAGTACTTC
CDR3 protein: CASSLRQGTYEQYF
J gene: TRBJ2-7
D gene: TRBD1
V gene: TRBV5-1
clone size: few

CDR3 DNA: TGTGCCAGCAGCTTTATCGGGCAATCTCTCGGGGAGCTGTTTTTT
CDR3 protein: CASSFIGQSLGELFF
J gene: TRBJ2-2
D gene: -
V gene: TRBV7-7
clone size: few

CDR3 DNA: TGTGCCAGCGAGACTAGCGGGTTCTACAGATCTACCTCGAACACCGGGGAGCTGTTTTTT
CDR3 protein: CASETSGFYRSTSNTGELFF
J gene: TRBJ2-2
D gene: TRBD2
V gene: TRBV6-4
clone size: -

CDR3 DNA: TGCGCCAGCAGCTTGGGGGACCCCGCCTACGAGCAGTACTTC
CDR3 protein: CASSLGDPAYEQYF
J gene: TRBJ2-7
D gene: -
V gene: TRBV5-1
clone size: many

CDR3 DNA: TGTGCCAGCAGCTTTGGTGGGGGTGGCTACGAGCAGTACTTC
CDR3 protein: CASSFGGGGYEQYF
J gene: TRBJ2-7
D gene: -
V gene: TRBV7-6
clone size: -

CDR3 DNA: TGCAGTGCTAGGCCGGCGGAGACCCAGTACTTC
CDR3 protein: CSARPAETQYF
J gene: TRBJ2-5
D gene: -
V gene: TRBV20-1
clone size: many

CDR3 DNA: TGTGCCAGCAGCTTAGAGCCGGGCTCCACAGATACGCAGTATTTT
CDR3 protein: CASSLEPGSTDTQYF
J gene: TRBJ2-3
D gene: -
V gene: TRBV11-2
clone size: many

CDR3 DNA: TGTGCCAGCAGCTTAGGGGGAGGACCTGAAGCTTTCTTT
CDR3 protein: CASSLGGGPEAFF
J gene: TRBJ1-1
D gene: -
V gene: TRBV7-2
clone size: many

CDR3 DNA: TGTGCCAGCAGTTCCCTAGCGTTGAACACCGGGGAGCTGTTTTTT
CDR3 protein: CASSSLALNTGELFF
J gene: TRBJ2-2
D gene: -
V gene: TRBV6-2/TRBV6-3
clone size: many

CDR3 DNA: TGCAGTGCTAATCCTCTAGCGCGGGGTTACAATGAGCAGTTCTTC
CDR3 protein: CSANPLARGYNEQFF
J gene: TRBJ2-1
D gene: -
V gene: TRBV20-1
clone size: few

CDR3 DNA: TGCGCCAGCAGTGATGGCAGGTTTTCGGGGATGGAAAAACTGTTTTTT
CDR3 protein: CASSDGRFSGMEKLFF
J gene: TRBJ1-4
D gene: -
V gene: TRBV10-2
clone size: many

CDR3 DNA: TGTGCTAGTGGTCCGAAGACTAGTAAGACCGGGGAGCTGTTTTTT
CDR3 protein: CASGPKTSKTGELFF
J gene: TRBJ2-2
D gene: -
V gene: TRBV12-5
clone size: many

CDR3 DNA: TGCGCCAGCAGCTTGGGGGCTGGAGTCTACGAGCAGTACTTC
CDR3 protein: CASSLGAGVYEQYF
J gene: TRBJ2-7
D gene: -
V gene: TRBV5-1
clone size: many